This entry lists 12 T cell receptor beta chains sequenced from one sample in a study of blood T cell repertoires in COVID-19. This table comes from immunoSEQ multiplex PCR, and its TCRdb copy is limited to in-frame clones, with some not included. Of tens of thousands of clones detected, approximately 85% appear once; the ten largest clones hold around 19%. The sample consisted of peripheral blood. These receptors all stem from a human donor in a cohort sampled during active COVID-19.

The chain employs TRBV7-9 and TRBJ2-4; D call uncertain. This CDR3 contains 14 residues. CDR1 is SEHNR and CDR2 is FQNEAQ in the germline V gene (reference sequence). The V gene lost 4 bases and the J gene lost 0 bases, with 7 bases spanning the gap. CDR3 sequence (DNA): TGTGCCAGCAGCTCTTCGTTAGCCAAAAACATTCAGTACTTC. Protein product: CASSSSLAKNIQYF.

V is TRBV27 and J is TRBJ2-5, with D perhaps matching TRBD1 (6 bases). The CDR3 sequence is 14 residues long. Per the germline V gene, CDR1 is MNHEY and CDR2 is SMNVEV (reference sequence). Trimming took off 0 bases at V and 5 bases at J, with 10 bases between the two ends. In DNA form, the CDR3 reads TGTGCCAGCAGTTTATCGTTAACAGGGGAGACCCAGTACTTC. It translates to CASSLSLTGETQYF.

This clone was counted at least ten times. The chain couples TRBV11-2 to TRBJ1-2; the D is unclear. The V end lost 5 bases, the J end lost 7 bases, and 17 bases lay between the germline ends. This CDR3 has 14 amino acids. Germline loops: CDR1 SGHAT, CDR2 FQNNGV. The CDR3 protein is CASSKAFEKSGYTF. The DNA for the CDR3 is TGTGCCAGCAGCAAAGCCTTCGAGAAGTCTGGCTACACCTTC.

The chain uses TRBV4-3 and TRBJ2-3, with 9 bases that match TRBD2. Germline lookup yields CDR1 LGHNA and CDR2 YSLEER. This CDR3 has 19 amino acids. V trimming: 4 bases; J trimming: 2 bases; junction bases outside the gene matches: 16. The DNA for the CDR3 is TGCGCCAGCAGCCCTTTTACTCGCGGGGGGGCCTCCCTCACAGATACGCAGTATTTT. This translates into CASSPFTRGGASLTDTQYF.

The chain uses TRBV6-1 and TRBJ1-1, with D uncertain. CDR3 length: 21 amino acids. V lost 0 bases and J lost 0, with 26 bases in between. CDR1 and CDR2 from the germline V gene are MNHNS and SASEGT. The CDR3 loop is CASSEAGRLDEGVSVNTEAFF. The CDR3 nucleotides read TGTGCCAGCAGTGAAGCAGGGAGGTTAGATGAGGGCGTTTCGGTGAACACTGAAGCTTTCTTT.

The CDR3 region is CASSAGGPDTQYF. The DNA for the CDR3 is TGTGCCAGCAGCGCGGGGGGGCCCGATACGCAGTATTTT. The chain uses TRBV9 and TRBJ2-3; the match to TRBD2 covers 8 bases. Trimming took 3 bases from V and 6 from J; bases not matched to a gene: 3. Per germline, CDR1 SGDLS and CDR2 YYNGEE. The CDR3 loop spans 13 amino acids.

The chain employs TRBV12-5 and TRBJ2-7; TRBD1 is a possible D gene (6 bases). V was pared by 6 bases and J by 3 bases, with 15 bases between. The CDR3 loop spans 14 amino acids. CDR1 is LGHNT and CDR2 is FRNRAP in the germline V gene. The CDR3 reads CASGNGQIHYEQYF. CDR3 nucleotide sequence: TGTGCTAGTGGAAATGGACAGATTCACTACGAGCAGTACTTC.

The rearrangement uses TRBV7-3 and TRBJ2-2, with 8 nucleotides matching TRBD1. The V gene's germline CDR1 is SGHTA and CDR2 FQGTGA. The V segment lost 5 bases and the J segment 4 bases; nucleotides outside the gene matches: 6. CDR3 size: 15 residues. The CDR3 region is CASSLGQGTTGELFF. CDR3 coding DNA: TGTGCCAGCAGCCTCGGACAGGGAACCACCGGGGAGCTGTTTTTT.

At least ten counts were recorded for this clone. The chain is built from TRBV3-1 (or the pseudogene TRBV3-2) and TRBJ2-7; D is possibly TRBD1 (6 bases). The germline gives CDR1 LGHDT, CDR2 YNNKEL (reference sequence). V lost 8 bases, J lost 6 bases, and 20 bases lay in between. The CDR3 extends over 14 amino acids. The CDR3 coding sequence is TGTGCCAGCGCGGTACAAACAGGGCCCGGCGAGCAGTACTTC. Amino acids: CASAVQTGPGEQYF.

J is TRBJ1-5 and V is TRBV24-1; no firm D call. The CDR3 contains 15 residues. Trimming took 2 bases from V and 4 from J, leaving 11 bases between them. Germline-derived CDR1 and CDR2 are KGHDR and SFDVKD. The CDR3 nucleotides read TGTGCCACCAGTGATTCCTCCTGGGCGAATCAGCCCCAGCATTTT. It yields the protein CATSDSSWANQPQHF.

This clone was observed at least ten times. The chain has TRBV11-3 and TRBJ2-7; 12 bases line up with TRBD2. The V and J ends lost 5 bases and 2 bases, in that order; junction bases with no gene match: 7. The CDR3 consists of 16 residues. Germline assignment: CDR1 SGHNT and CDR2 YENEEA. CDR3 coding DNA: TGTGCCAGCAGCGGCCGACTAGCGGGGGCGACCTACGAGCAGTACTTC. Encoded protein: CASSGRLAGATYEQYF.

The CDR3 bases are TGTGCCAGCAGCGCCGGGACTTACACTAGCACAGATACGCAGTATTTT. Translating gives CASSAGTYTSTDTQYF. The chain is built from TRBV7-2 and TRBJ2-3, with D possibly being TRBD2 (6 bases). The germline V gene has CDR1 SGHTA and CDR2 FQGNSA. The CDR3 runs 16 residues. Trimming took off 5 bases at V and 0 bases at J, with 15 bases between the two ends.